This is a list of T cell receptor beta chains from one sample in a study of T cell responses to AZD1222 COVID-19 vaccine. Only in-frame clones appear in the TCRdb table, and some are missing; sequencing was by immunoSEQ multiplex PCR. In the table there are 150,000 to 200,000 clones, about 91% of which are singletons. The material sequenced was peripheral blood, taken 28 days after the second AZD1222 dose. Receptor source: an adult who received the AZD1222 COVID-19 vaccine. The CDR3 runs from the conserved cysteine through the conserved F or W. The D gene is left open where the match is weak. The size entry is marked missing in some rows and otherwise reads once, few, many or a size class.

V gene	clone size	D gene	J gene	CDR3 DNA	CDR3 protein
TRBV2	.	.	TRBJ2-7	TGTGCCAGCAAGGAAGAAACCTACGAGCAGTACTTC	CASKEETYEQYF
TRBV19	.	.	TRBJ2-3	TGTGCCAGTAGTTTACAGGCAGATACGCAGTATTTT	CASSLQADTQYF
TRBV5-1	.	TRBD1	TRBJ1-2	TGCGCCAGCAGCTTAGGGCAGGGGGATGGCTACACCTTC	CASSLGQGDGYTF
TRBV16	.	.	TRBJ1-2	TGTGCCAGCACCCCGGTGGTTTTGAGCTACACCTTC	CASTPVVLSYTF
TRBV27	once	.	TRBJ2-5	TGTGCCAGCAGTTTACAGGGCCAAGAAGAGACCCAGTACTTC	CASSLQGQEETQYF
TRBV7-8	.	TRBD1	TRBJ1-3	TGTGCCAGCAGCTTAGCGATAAGGGGGACAGAAAGGAGGAACACCATATATTTT	CASSLAIRGTERRNTIYF
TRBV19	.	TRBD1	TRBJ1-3	TGTGCCAGTAGTGCCCGGGGACAGTTCTCTGGAAACACCATATATTTT	CASSARGQFSGNTIYF
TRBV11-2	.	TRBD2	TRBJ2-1	TGTGCCAGCAGCCGATCTAGCGGGGGCACTGGGAATGAGCAGTTCTTC	CASSRSSGGTGNEQFF
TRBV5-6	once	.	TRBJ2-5	TGTGCCAGCAGCTCCCCCGGCACGGCAAACCAAGAGACCCAGTACTTC	CASSSPGTANQETQYF
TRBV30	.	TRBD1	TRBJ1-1	TGTGCCTGGGACAGGGAAACTGAAGCTTTCTTT	CAWDRETEAFF
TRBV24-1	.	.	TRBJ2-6	TGTGCCACCAGGGGCTCTGGGGCCAACGTCCTGACTTTC	CATRGSGANVLTF
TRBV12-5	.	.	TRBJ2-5	TGTGCTAGTGGCTTAAGATCAACGGGGGAGACCCAGTACTTC	CASGLRSTGETQYF
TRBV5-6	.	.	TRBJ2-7	TGTGCCAGCAGCTTAAGTGGGATGGACGAGCAGTACTTC	CASSLSGMDEQYF
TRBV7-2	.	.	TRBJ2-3	TGTGCCAGCAGCGCGCAACGTGGGGTTAGCACAGATACGCAGTATTTT	CASSAQRGVSTDTQYF
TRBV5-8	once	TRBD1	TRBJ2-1	TGTGCCAGCAGCTTGCCACCAAATACAGGGGTGATGAACAATGAGCAGTTCTTC	CASSLPPNTGVMNNEQFF
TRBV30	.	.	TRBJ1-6	TGTGCCTGGAGGGGCCTCCATGGGGATTCACCCCTCCACTTT	CAWRGLHGDSPLHF